This entry lists 14 T cell receptor beta chains sequenced from one sample in a study of T cells expressing NK-cell markers. After re-calling the 5' RACE reads, TCRdb lists one entry per CDR3 protein, DNA absent. The ten top clones account for around 4%, within a sample of 550,000 or so distinct CDR3 sequences. Sequenced sample: blood T cells: a sorted CD56 or NKG2C T cell subset, CD4+ or CD8+ T cells, or bulk PBMC T cells (not recorded which). All receptors come from a man aged 18 to 30 in good health.

J is TRBJ2-7 and V is TRBV19; TCRdb proposes TRBD2, but this gene call is untestable without DNA. The CDR3 is 14 amino acids. Germline V gene sequence: CDR1 LNHDA, CDR2 SQIVND (reference sequence). The CDR3 protein is CASSAGPYSYEQYF. The whole variable domain, remainder taken from reference TRBV19 and TRBJ2-7, is DGGITQSPKYLFRKEGQNVTLSCEQNLNHDAMYWYRQDPGQGLRLIYYSQIVNDFQKGDIAEGYSVSREKKESFPLTVTSAQKNPTAFYLCASSAGPYSYEQYFGPGTRLTVT.

V and J are TRBV10-1 and TRBJ2-1; TCRdb returns TRBD2, unconfirmable since there is no DNA. CDR1 and CDR2 from the germline V gene are WNHNN and SYGVQD (reference sequence). The CDR3 covers 16 residues. CDR3 protein: CASSESGAGVKNEQFF.

The chain uses TRBV4-2 and TRBJ2-1; the D call of TRBD2 rests on TCRdb alone, since no DNA is present to check it. Germline V gives CDR1 LGHNA, CDR2 YNFKEQ. There are 22 residues in the CDR3. Here the CDR3 reads CASSHPPPLERRITEGLNEQFF.

V gene TRBV12-3 or TRBV12-4 combines with J gene TRBJ2-5; TCRdb designates TRBD1, a call that cannot be tested without DNA. This CDR3 spans 17 amino acids. The CDR3 spells CASSFRTGTEFQETQYF.

The rearrangement uses TRBV9 and TRBJ2-5. Germline-derived CDR1 and CDR2 are SGDLS and YYNGEE. The CDR3 has 14 residues. CDR3 residues: CASSVALARETQYF.

The rearrangement links TRBV5-5 to TRBJ1-2. The germline CDR1 and CDR2 sequences are SGHKS and YYEKEE (reference sequence). There are 13 residues in the CDR3. CDR3 loop: CASNTYLNYGYTF.

The chain uses TRBV2 and TRBJ2-2; TCRdb proposes TRBD1, but this gene call is untestable without DNA. Germline V gives CDR1 SNHLY, CDR2 FYNNEI. The CDR3 runs to 16 residues. Here the CDR3 reads CASSESGRMSPGELFF. Full variable domain (missing parts from reference TRBV2 and TRBJ2-2): EPEVTQTPSHQVTQMGQEVILRCVPISNHLYFYWYRQILGQKVEFLVSFYNNEISEKSEIFDDQFSVERPDGSNFTLKIRSTKLEDSAMYFCASSESGRMSPGELFFGEGSRLTVL.

V usage is TRBV15 and J usage is TRBJ2-7; without DNA, the TCRdb call of TRBD1 cannot be checked. CDR1 LNHNV and CDR2 YYDKDF come from the germline V gene (reference sequence). The CDR3 has 16 amino acids. CDR3 protein: CATSRVGQGSSYEQYF.

This chain joins TRBV7-8 and TRBJ1-2; TCRdb's assignment of TRBD1 cannot be checked, as there is no DNA. The CDR3 consists of 16 residues. CDR1 is SGHVS and CDR2 is FQNEAQ in the germline V gene. Here the CDR3 reads CASSPKKGQGHYGYTF.

The genes are TRBV3-1 and TRBJ1-4; no DNA is available, so the TRBD1 call from TCRdb remains unchecked. CDR1 LGHDT and CDR2 YNNKEL come from the germline V gene (reference sequence). The CDR3 covers 15 residues. CDR3 sequence reads: CASSQVGTVNEKLFF.

This sequence joins TRBV27 and TRBJ2-5; there is no DNA to check the TCRdb D call of TRBD2. This CDR3 has 15 amino acids. Germline CDR1 reads MNHEY; CDR2 reads SMNVEV (reference sequence). Here the CDR3 reads CASSLYGRAGETQYF.

The gene calls are TRBV6-2 or TRBV6-3 and TRBJ2-1; TCRdb names TRBD2, which stays unverified in the absence of DNA. In germline, CDR1 is MNHEY, CDR2 SVGEGT. There are 15 residues in the CDR3. CDR3 in amino acids: CASRELAGVFNEQFF.

The chain links TRBV5-1 to TRBJ2-3; TCRdb's D call, TRBD2, is unchecked because there is no DNA. The germline V gene has CDR1 SGHRS and CDR2 YFSETQ. This CDR3 contains 15 residues. The CDR3 protein is CASSRTSVSPDTQYF.

The V call is TRBV7-2, the J call TRBJ1-6. CDR3 length: 14 residues. Germline V gene lookup returns CDR1 SGHTA and CDR2 FQGNSA. CDR3 protein: CASSFGRHNSPLHF.